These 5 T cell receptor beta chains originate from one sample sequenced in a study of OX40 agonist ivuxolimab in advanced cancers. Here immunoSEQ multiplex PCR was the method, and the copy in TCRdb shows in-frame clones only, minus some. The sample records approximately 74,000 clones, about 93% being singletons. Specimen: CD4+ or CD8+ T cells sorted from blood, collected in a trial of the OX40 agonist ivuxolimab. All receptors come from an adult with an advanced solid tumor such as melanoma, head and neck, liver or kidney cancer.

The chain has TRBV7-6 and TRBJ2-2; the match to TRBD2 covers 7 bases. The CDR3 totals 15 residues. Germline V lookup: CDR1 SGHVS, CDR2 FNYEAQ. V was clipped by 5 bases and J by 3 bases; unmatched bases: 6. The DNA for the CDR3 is TGTGCCAGCAGCCCCTATGGGGGGGACACCGGGGAGCTGTTTTTT. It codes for CASSPYGGDTGELFF.

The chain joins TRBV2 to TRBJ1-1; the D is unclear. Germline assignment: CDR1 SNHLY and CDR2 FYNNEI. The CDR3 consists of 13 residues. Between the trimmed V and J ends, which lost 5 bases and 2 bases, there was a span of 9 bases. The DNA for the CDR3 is TGTGCCAGCAGTACACAGAGTAACACTGAAGCTTTCTTT. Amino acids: CASSTQSNTEAFF.

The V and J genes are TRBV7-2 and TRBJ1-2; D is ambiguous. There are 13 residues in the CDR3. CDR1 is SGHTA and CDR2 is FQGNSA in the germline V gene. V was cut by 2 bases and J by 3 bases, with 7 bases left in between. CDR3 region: CASSLKVDYGYTF. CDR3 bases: TGTGCCAGCAGCTTAAAGGTTGACTATGGCTACACCTTC.

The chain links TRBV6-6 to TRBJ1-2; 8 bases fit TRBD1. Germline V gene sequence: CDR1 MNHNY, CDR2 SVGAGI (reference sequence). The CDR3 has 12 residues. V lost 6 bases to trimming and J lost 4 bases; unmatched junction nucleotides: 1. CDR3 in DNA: TGTGCCAGCAGAGGGACAGGCTATGGCTACACCTTC. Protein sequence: CASRGTGYGYTF.

The CDR3 loop is CATSRDRGAMDGYTF. DNA for the CDR3: TGTGCCACCAGCAGAGATAGGGGGGCAATGGATGGCTACACCTTC. This sequence joins TRBV15 and TRBJ1-2, with D possibly matching TRBD1 (6 bases). This CDR3 has 15 residues. Germline CDR1 LNHNV, CDR2 YYDKDF (reference sequence). V was pared by 0 bases and J by 6 bases, with 14 bases between. The whole variable domain, filled in from reference TRBV15 and TRBJ1-2, reads DAMVIQNPRYQVTQFGKPVTLSCSQTLNHNVMYWYQQKSSQAPKLLFHYYDKDFNNEADTPDNFQSRRPNTSFCFLDIRSPGLGDTAMYLCATSRDRGAMDGYTFGSGTRLTVV.